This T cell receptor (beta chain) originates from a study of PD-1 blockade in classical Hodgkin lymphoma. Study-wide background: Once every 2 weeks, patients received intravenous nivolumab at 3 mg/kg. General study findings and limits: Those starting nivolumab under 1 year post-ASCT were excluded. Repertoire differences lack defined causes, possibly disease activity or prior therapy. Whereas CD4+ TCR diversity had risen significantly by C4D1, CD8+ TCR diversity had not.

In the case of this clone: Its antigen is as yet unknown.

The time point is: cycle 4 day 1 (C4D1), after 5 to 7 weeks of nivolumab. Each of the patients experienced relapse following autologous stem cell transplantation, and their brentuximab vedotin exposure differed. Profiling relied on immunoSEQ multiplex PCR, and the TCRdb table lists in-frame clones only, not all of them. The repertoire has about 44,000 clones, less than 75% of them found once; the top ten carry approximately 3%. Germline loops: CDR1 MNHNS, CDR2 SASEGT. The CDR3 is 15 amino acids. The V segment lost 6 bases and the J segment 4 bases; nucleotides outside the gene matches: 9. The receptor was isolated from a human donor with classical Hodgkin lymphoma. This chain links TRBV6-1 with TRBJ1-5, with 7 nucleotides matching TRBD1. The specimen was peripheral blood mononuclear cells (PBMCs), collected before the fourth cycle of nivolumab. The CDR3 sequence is CASRQTGQINQPQHF. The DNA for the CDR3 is TGTGCCAGCAGACAGACGGGACAGATAAATCAGCCCCAGCATTTT.